A selection of T cell receptor beta chains follows, all from one sample in a study of cytomegalovirus exposure and HLA in healthy donors. Clones were sequenced by immunoSEQ multiplex PCR, and TCRdb holds only the in-frame ones, with some missing. Here the sample spans 90,000 to 100,000 clones, 76% being singletons. Material: PBMCs. The receptors were sampled from a man in his forties in good health and CMV-seronegative. CDR3s include the opening cysteine and the closing phenylalanine or tryptophan. The D gene is left open where the match is weak. Where a row states a size, it is once, few, many or the class of an expanded clone; other rows omit it.

D	size	V	J	CDR3	DNA
.	.	TRBV11-2	TRBJ1-2	CASSPGGGRKIYGYTF	TGTGCCAGCAGCCCGGGGGGGGGACGAAAGATCTATGGCTACACCTTC
TRBD1	.	TRBV7-8	TRBJ1-2	CASSSRDRAYGYTF	TGTGCCAGCAGCTCCCGGGACAGGGCCTATGGCTACACCTTC
TRBD2	.	TRBV18	TRBJ2-1	CASSPPELSGRGEQFF	TGTGCCAGCTCACCACCGGAGCTTAGCGGGAGGGGTGAGCAGTTCTTC
TRBD1	once	TRBV5-6	TRBJ2-3	CASSIRTGGATDTQYF	TGTGCCAGCAGCATAAGGACAGGGGGGGCGACAGATACGCAGTATTTT
TRBD1	.	TRBV7-7	TRBJ2-5	CASSLGGTEEETQYF	TGTGCCAGCAGCTTAGGAGGGACAGAGGAAGAGACCCAGTACTTC
TRBD1	.	TRBV6-5	TRBJ2-3	CASTPTGSTDTQYF	TGTGCCAGCACCCCGACAGGGAGCACAGATACGCAGTATTTT
.	.	TRBV2	TRBJ1-1	CASSEHRSPNTEAFF	TGTGCCAGCAGTGAGCACAGATCTCCGAACACTGAAGCTTTCTTT
.	.	TRBV2	TRBJ1-1	CASSDPTRTEAFF	TGTGCCAGCAGTGACCCTACGAGGACTGAAGCTTTCTTT
.	.	TRBV29-1	TRBJ2-3	CSVLRDIASTDTQYF	TGCAGCGTTCTGAGGGACATAGCTAGCACAGATACGCAGTATTTT
TRBD2	.	TRBV7-2	TRBJ2-7	CASSLAAGGPYEQYF	TGTGCCAGCAGCTTAGCGGCGGGGGGGCCATACGAGCAGTACTTC
.	.	TRBV18	TRBJ2-7	CASSSNGIDYEQYF	TGTGCCAGCTCATCAAACGGGATCGACTACGAGCAGTACTTC
TRBD2	once	TRBV7-3	TRBJ2-3	CASSRGLAADTQYF	TGTGCCAGCAGCCGCGGACTAGCCGCAGATACGCAGTATTTT
TRBD1	.	TRBV15	TRBJ2-5	CATKPRQGQETQYF	TGTGCCACCAAGCCCCGACAGGGTCAAGAGACCCAGTACTTC
TRBD2	.	TRBV4-3	TRBJ2-1	CASSQGPSGGGREQFF	TGCGCCAGCAGCCAAGGCCCTAGCGGGGGAGGTCGTGAGCAGTTCTTC
.	.	TRBV7-2	TRBJ2-6	CASRPTLGDYGANVLTF	TGTGCCAGCAGACCAACCCTCGGGGATTACGGGGCCAACGTCCTGACTTTC
TRBD1	.	TRBV6-5	TRBJ1-2	CASSPGQGEYTF	TGTGCCAGCAGTCCCGGACAGGGGGAGTACACCTTC
.	.	TRBV4-1	TRBJ2-7	CASSQDTAYEQYF	TGCGCCAGCAGCCAAGATACTGCCTACGAGCAGTACTTC
TRBD1	.	TRBV10-1	TRBJ2-7	CASSLDRAVHEQYF	TGCGCCAGCAGTTTGGACAGGGCGGTCCACGAGCAGTACTTC
.	.	TRBV10-3	TRBJ2-1	CAISVELGDEQFF	TGTGCCATCAGTGTCGAACTAGGAGATGAGCAGTTCTTC
TRBD1	.	TRBV28	TRBJ1-3	CASSLPGTGGRNTIYF	TGTGCCAGCAGTTTACCCGGGACAGGGGGCCGAAACACCATATATTTT